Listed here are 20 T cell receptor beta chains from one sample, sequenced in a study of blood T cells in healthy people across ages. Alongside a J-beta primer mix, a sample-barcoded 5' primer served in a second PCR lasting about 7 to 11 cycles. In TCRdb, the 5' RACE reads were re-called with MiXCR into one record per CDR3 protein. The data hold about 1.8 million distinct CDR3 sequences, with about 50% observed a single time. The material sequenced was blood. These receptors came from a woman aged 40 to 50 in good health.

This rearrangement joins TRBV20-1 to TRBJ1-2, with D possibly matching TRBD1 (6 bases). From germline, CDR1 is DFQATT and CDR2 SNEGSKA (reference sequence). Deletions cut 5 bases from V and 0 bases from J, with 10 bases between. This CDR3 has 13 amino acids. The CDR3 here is CSAPNRANYGYTF. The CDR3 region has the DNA TGCAGTGCTCCTAACAGGGCTAACTATGGCTACACCTTC.

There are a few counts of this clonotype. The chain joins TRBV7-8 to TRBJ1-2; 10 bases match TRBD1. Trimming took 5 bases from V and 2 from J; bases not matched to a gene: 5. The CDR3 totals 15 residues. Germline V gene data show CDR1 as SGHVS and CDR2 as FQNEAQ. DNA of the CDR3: TGTGCCAGCAGCGAAGGACAGGGGGGAAACTATGGCTACACCTTC. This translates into CASSEGQGGNYGYTF.

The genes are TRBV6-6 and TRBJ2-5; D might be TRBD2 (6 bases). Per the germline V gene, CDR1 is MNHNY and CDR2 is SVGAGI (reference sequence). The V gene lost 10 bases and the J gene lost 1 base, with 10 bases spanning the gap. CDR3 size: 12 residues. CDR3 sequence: CATAGPQETQYF. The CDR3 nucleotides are TGTGCCACGGCGGGGCCCCAAGAGACCCAGTACTTC.

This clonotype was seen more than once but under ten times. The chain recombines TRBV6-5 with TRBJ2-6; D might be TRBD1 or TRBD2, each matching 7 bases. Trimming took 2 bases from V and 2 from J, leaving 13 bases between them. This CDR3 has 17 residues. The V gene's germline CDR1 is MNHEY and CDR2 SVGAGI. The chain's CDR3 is CASSYVQGGTGANVLTF. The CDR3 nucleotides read TGTGCCAGCAGTTACGTCCAGGGGGGGACTGGGGCCAACGTCCTGACTTTC.

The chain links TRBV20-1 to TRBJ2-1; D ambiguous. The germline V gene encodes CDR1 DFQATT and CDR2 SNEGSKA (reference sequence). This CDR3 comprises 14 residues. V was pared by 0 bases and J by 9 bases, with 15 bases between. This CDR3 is CSARDPYRLSEQFF. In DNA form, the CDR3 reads TGCAGTGCTAGAGATCCCTATCGGCTCTCTGAGCAGTTCTTC.

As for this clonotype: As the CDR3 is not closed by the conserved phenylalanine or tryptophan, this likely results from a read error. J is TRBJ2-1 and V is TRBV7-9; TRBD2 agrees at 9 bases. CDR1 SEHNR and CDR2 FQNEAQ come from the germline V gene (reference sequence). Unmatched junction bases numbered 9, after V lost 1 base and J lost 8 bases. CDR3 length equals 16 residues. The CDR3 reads CASSLGGGGALDEQFS. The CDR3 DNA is TGTGCCAGCAGCTTAGGGGGCGGGGGGGCTTTAGATGAGCAGTTCTCC.

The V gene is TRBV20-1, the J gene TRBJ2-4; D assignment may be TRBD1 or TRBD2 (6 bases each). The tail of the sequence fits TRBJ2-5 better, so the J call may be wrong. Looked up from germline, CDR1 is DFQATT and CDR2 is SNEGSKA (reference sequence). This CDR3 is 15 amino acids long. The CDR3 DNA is TGCAGTGCTAGCGGGTCCGGGGGCCTGCTTGAGACCCAGTACTTC. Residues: CSASGSGGLLETQYF.

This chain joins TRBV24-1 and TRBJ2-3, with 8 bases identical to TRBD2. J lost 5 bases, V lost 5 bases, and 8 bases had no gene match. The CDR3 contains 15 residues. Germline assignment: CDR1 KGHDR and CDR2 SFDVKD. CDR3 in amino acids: CATSGWRGAVDTQYF. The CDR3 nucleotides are TGTGCCACCAGTGGTTGGCGGGGGGCGGTAGATACGCAGTATTTT.

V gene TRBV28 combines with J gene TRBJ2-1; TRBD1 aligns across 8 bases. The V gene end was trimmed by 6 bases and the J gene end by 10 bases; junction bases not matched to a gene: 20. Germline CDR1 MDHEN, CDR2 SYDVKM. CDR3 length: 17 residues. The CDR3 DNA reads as TGTGCCAGCAGCAGTTACGGGACAGGTAGTCTCTCCTACGAGCAGTTCTTC. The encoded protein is CASSSYGTGSLSYEQFF.

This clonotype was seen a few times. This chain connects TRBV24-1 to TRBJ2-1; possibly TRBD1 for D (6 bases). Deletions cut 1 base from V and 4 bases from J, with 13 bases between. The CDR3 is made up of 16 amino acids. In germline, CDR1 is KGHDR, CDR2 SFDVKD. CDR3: CATSDFRGKGYNEQFF. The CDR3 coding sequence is TGTGCCACCAGTGATTTCAGGGGAAAGGGGTACAATGAGCAGTTCTTC.

DNA of the CDR3: TGTGCCAGCAGCCTTCGACGGGACACGGCTCGGGGCTACACCTTC. Translated: CASSLRRDTARGYTF. V usage is TRBV7-2 and J usage is TRBJ1-2; a possible D gene is TRBD1 (6 bases). This CDR3 spans 15 amino acids. From germline, CDR1 is SGHTA and CDR2 FQGNSA. The germline V and J ends were trimmed by 5 bases and 8 bases, with 21 bases remaining between them.

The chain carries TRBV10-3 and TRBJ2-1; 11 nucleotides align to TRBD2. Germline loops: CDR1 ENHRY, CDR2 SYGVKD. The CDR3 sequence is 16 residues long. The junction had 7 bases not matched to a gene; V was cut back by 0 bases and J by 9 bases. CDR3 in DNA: TGTGCCATCAGTGAGTCTGATAGCGGGGGGGCCGGTGAGCAGTTCTTC. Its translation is CAISESDSGGAGEQFF.

The DNA of the CDR3 is TGTGCCAGCAGTTTCCAGGGGAAATACGAGCAGTACTTC. Translation gives CASSFQGKYEQYF. This chain links TRBV12-3 or TRBV12-4 with TRBJ2-7, with D possibly matching TRBD1 (6 bases). The CDR3 runs to 13 residues. Trimming left V 3 bases short and J 4 bases short, with 10 bases between.

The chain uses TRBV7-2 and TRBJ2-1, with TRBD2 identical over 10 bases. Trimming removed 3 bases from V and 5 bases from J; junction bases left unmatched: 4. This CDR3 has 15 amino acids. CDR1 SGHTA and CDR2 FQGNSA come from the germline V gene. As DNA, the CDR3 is TGTGCCAGCAGCTTGATAGCGGGGGGCCACAATGAGCAGTTCTTC. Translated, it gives CASSLIAGGHNEQFF.

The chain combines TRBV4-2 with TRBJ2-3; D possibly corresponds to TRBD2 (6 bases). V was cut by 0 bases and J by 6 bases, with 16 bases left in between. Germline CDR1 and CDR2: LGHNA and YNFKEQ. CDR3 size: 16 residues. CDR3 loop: CASSQEVSRGFDTQYF. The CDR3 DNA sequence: TGTGCCAGCAGCCAAGAGGTTAGCCGGGGGTTTGATACGCAGTATTTT.

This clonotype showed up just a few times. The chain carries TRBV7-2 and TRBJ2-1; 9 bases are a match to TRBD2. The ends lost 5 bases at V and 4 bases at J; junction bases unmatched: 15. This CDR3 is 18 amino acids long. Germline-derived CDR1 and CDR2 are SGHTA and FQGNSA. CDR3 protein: CASSLGGGAGGNYNEQFF. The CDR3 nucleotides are TGTGCCAGCAGCCTGGGCGGCGGAGCGGGGGGTAATTACAATGAGCAGTTCTTC.

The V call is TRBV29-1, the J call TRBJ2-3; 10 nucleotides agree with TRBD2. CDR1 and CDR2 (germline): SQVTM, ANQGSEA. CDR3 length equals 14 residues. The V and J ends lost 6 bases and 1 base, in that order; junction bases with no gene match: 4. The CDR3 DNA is TGCAGCGTCGAGGGGACTAGCGGCACAGATACGCAGTATTTT. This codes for CSVEGTSGTDTQYF.

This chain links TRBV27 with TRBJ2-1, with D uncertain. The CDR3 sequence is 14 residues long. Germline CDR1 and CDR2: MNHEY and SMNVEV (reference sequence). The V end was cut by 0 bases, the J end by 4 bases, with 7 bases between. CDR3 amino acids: CASSLSEPYNEQFF. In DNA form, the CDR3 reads TGTGCCAGCAGTTTATCTGAACCATACAATGAGCAGTTCTTC.

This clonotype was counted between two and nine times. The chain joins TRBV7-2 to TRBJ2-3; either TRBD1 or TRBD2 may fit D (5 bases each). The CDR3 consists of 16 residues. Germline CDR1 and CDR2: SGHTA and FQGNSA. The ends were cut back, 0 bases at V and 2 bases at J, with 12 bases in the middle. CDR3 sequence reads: CASSLAGRAVTDTQYF. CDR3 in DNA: TGTGCCAGCAGCTTAGCGGGGCGAGCGGTCACAGATACGCAGTATTTT.

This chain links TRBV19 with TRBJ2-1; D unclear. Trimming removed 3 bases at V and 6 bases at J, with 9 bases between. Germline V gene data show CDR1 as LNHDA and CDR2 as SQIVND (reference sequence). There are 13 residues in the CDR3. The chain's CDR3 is CASSIWQVNEQFF. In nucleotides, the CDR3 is TGTGCCAGTAGTATTTGGCAGGTCAATGAGCAGTTCTTC.